This TCR beta chain was identified during a study of response to subunit inactivated influenza vaccine. In this sample, this clonotype turned up a few times. V shed 5 bases, J shed 7 bases, and the junction held 10 bases outside the gene matches. This CDR3 has 15 residues. TCRdb re-called the RT-PCR reads through MiXCR, storing one row per CDR3 protein. This repertoire shows 530,000 or so distinct CDR3 sequences, about 11% found once; its top ten account for 10%. This chain joins TRBV12-3 or TRBV12-4 and TRBJ2-5; 10 positions agree with TRBD2. This clonotype was obtained from a man aged 50 or older who received an inactivated influenza vaccine. This specimen was PBMCs from blood, taken on the day of vaccination. The CDR3 protein is CASSPGGSGRLTQYF. The DNA for the CDR3 is TGTGCCAGCAGTCCCGGAGGTAGCGGGAGGTTGACCCAGTACTTC.